The rows below give T cell receptor beta chains drawn from one sample of a study of T cells in localized non-small cell lung cancer. The protocol was immunoSEQ multiplex PCR, while the TCRdb copy is restricted to in-frame clones and leaves out a portion. This sample carries some 30,000 clones, approximately 86% of them seen once, and the ten largest clones take less than 20%. The starting material was peripheral blood mononuclear cells, obtained before any cancer treatment. All receptors come from a man aged 35-69 years with stage III lung adenocarcinoma. Both conserved end residues are part of each CDR3. The order of the fields is J gene, clone size, V gene, CDR3 length, D gene, CDR3 DNA, CDR3 protein. D genes are given only for firm matches. The listing skips clone size in some rows; elsewhere it reads once, few, many or a size class.

J: TRBJ2-7; size: .; V: TRBV6-5; length: 14; D: .; DNA: TGTGCCAGCATTAGCACAGGAACCACCTACGAGCAGTACTTC; CDR3: CASISTGTTYEQYF
J: TRBJ1-6; size: .; V: TRBV5-4; length: 14; D: .; DNA: TGTGCCAGCGCCGATGGGATCTATAATTCACCCCTCCACTTT; CDR3: CASADGIYNSPLHF
J: TRBJ2-7; size: .; V: TRBV28; length: 11; D: .; DNA: TGTGCCAGCCGAAGCTCCTACGAGCAGTACTTC; CDR3: CASRSSYEQYF
J: TRBJ2-5; size: .; V: TRBV30; length: 15; D: .; DNA: TGTGCCTGGAGTAAGGGGGGACCCCGCCAAGAGACCCAGTACTTC; CDR3: CAWSKGGPRQETQYF
J: TRBJ2-2; size: once; V: TRBV5-4; length: 16; D: TRBD2; DNA: TGTGCCAGCACCAAGTCCCTAGCGGGGGGCCCCAGGGAGCTGTTTTTT; CDR3: CASTKSLAGGPRELFF
J: TRBJ1-1; size: .; V: TRBV28; length: 14; D: TRBD1; DNA: TGTGCCAGCAGTTTGGGCAGGGGGCAGACTGAAGCTTTCTTT; CDR3: CASSLGRGQTEAFF
J: TRBJ1-6; size: .; V: TRBV7-9; length: 15; D: .; DNA: TGTGCCAGCAGTTATAACCGGGAGTACAATTCACCCCTCCACTTT; CDR3: CASSYNREYNSPLHF
J: TRBJ1-2; size: .; V: TRBV7-6; length: 14; D: TRBD1; DNA: TGTGCCAGCAGCTTACAGGGGGCCGACTATGGCTACACCTTC; CDR3: CASSLQGADYGYTF
J: TRBJ1-6; size: .; V: TRBV7-2; length: 16; D: .; DNA: TGTGCCAGCAGCCTAGGTGGGAGCTCCTATAATTCACCCCTCCACTTT; CDR3: CASSLGGSSYNSPLHF
J: TRBJ2-7; size: few; V: TRBV27; length: 14; D: .; DNA: TGTGCCAGCAGTCCCAGGGTGGAGGGTGGCGAGCAGTACTTC; CDR3: CASSPRVEGGEQYF
J: TRBJ1-1; size: .; V: TRBV5-8; length: 17; D: TRBD1; DNA: TGTGCCAGCAGCTTGGGAGGGACAGGGATTCGGTACACTGAAGCTTTCTTT; CDR3: CASSLGGTGIRYTEAFF
J: TRBJ1-2; size: .; V: TRBV5-4; length: 15; D: TRBD1; DNA: TGTGCCAGCAGCTTGGGACAGGGGGACCTCTATGGCTACACCTTC; CDR3: CASSLGQGDLYGYTF
J: TRBJ1-5; size: .; V: TRBV7-9; length: 19; D: TRBD1; DNA: TGTGCCAGCAGCTTTGATAGGGGGGGACAGTCAAATAGCAATCAGCCCCAGCATTTT; CDR3: CASSFDRGGQSNSNQPQHF
J: TRBJ2-7; size: .; V: TRBV23-1; length: 17; D: TRBD2; DNA: TGCGCCAGCAGTCAATGGGGTTTGCGGGGGGTATCCTACGAGCAGTACTTC; CDR3: CASSQWGLRGVSYEQYF
J: TRBJ2-7; size: .; V: TRBV5-1; length: 15; D: .; DNA: TGCGCCAGCAGCTTGAGTCCAGGGCAGGGTACCGAGCAGTACTTC; CDR3: CASSLSPGQGTEQYF
J: TRBJ1-4; size: .; V: TRBV7-9; length: 12; D: .; DNA: TGTGCCAGCAGCTTTATCTCGGAAAAACTGTTTTTT; CDR3: CASSFISEKLFF
J: TRBJ1-5; size: .; V: TRBV10-3; length: 16; D: .; DNA: TGTGCCATCAGGATTCAAGCGCAATCGAGAAATCAGCCCCAGCATTTT; CDR3: CAIRIQAQSRNQPQHF
J: TRBJ2-7; size: .; V: TRBV6-5; length: 14; D: TRBD2; DNA: TGTGCCAGCAGTTACGGGACTAGCGGGTACGAGCAGTACTTC; CDR3: CASSYGTSGYEQYF
J: TRBJ1-6; size: .; V: TRBV4-2; length: 17; D: TRBD1; DNA: TGTGCCAGCAGCCAAGCAGGGGGCGCGGACTATAATTCACCCCTCCACTTT; CDR3: CASSQAGGADYNSPLHF
J: TRBJ1-1; size: .; V: TRBV10-1; length: 17; D: TRBD1; DNA: TGCGCCAGCAGCGCCCGGACAGGGGGCGCCCCGAACACTGAAGCTTTCTTT; CDR3: CASSARTGGAPNTEAFF
J: TRBJ2-1; size: .; V: TRBV5-1; length: 15; D: TRBD2; DNA: TGCGCCAGCAGCTTACGGGGGGGATACTACAATGAGCAGTTCTTC; CDR3: CASSLRGGYYNEQFF
J: TRBJ2-4; size: .; V: TRBV6-5; length: 13; D: TRBD2; DNA: TGTGCCAGCAGTCGGACTAGCCGAAACATTCAGTACTTC; CDR3: CASSRTSRNIQYF
J: TRBJ2-3; size: .; V: TRBV11-3; length: 17; D: .; DNA: TGTGCCAGCAGCTTAGACTCCAGCGGTGCTAGCACAGATACGCAGTATTTT; CDR3: CASSLDSSGASTDTQYF
J: TRBJ2-7; size: .; V: TRBV7-8; length: 18; D: .; DNA: TGTGCCAGCAGCCATAGACCCAAAACCGGGACATCGACCTCTGGGCAGTACTTC; CDR3: CASSHRPKTGTSTSGQYF
J: TRBJ2-1; size: .; V: TRBV28; length: 15; D: TRBD1; DNA: TGTGCCAGCAGGGCCGGGACAGGGGGTAGAGGTGAGCAGTTCTTC; CDR3: CASRAGTGGRGEQFF
J: TRBJ1-1; size: .; V: TRBV2; length: 16; D: TRBD1; DNA: TGTGCCAGCAGAGATTTACAGGGGGCCCGGGGCACTGAAGCTTTCTTT; CDR3: CASRDLQGARGTEAFF
J: TRBJ1-4; size: .; V: TRBV2; length: 14; D: .; DNA: TGTGCCAGCAGTGAAAGGGCAGAACCTGAAAAACTGTTTTTT; CDR3: CASSERAEPEKLFF
J: TRBJ2-3; size: .; V: TRBV18; length: 19; D: TRBD2; DNA: TGTGCCAGCTCGCGAAAGGGAGCTAGCGGGGGAGCGTTGACAGATACGCAGTATTTT; CDR3: CASSRKGASGGALTDTQYF
J: TRBJ2-1; size: .; V: TRBV19; length: 14; D: .; DNA: TGTGCCAGTAGTATGGGTTCTATTGGCAATGAGCAGTTCTTC; CDR3: CASSMGSIGNEQFF
J: TRBJ2-3; size: .; V: TRBV5-4; length: 15; D: .; DNA: TGTGCCAGCAGCTTCGGGGGCCTTAGCACAGATACGCAGTATTTT; CDR3: CASSFGGLSTDTQYF
J: TRBJ1-1; size: .; V: TRBV20-1; length: 9; D: .; DNA: TGCAGTGCTAGGGGGCGAGCTTTCTTT; CDR3: CSARGRAFF
J: TRBJ1-2; size: once; V: TRBV4-1; length: 13; D: .; DNA: TGCGCCAGCAGCCCAAGTGGGTACTATGGCTACACCTTC; CDR3: CASSPSGYYGYTF
J: TRBJ1-3; size: few; V: TRBV30; length: 14; D: .; DNA: TGTGCCTGGAGTCTGGGGGGATCCGGAAACACCATATATTTT; CDR3: CAWSLGGSGNTIYF
J: TRBJ2-7; size: .; V: TRBV5-1; length: 14; D: .; DNA: TGCGCCAGCAGCTTCCAGGGAATGTCCTACGAGCAGTACTTC; CDR3: CASSFQGMSYEQYF
J: TRBJ1-1; size: few; V: TRBV20-1; length: 11; D: .; DNA: TGCAGTGCTGAGGACGGAACGGAAGCTTTCTTT; CDR3: CSAEDGTEAFF
J: TRBJ1-2; size: .; V: TRBV2; length: 14; D: TRBD1; DNA: TGTGCCAGCAGCAGACAGGGGGTTGACTATGGCTACACCTTC; CDR3: CASSRQGVDYGYTF
J: TRBJ2-1; size: .; V: TRBV7-9; length: 15; D: TRBD1; DNA: TGTGCCAGCAGCCCCCGACAGGGGCCCTACAATGAGCAGTTCTTC; CDR3: CASSPRQGPYNEQFF
J: TRBJ1-2; size: .; V: TRBV7-6; length: 13; D: TRBD1; DNA: TGTGCCAGCAGCTTAGTACAGGGGGGTGGCTACACCTTC; CDR3: CASSLVQGGGYTF
J: TRBJ1-3; size: .; V: TRBV5-4; length: 15; D: .; DNA: TGTGCCAGCAGCTTATTCAAGAACTCTGGAAACACCATATATTTT; CDR3: CASSLFKNSGNTIYF
J: TRBJ1-1; size: .; V: TRBV6-1; length: 13; D: TRBD1; DNA: TGTGCCACGACGGACAGGCTAGGCACTGAAGCTTTCTTT; CDR3: CATTDRLGTEAFF
J: TRBJ1-2; size: .; V: TRBV5-6; length: 11; D: .; DNA: TGTGCCAGCAGCTTCGGGTATGGCCACACCTTC; CDR3: CASSFGYGHTF
J: TRBJ1-5; size: once; V: TRBV18; length: 13; D: .; DNA: TGTGCCAGCTCACCGGACAGAAATCAGCCCCAGCATTTT; CDR3: CASSPDRNQPQHF
J: TRBJ1-1; size: .; V: TRBV11-2; length: 13; D: TRBD1; DNA: TGTGCCAGCAGACCGACAGGGGGGGCTGAAGCTTTCTTT; CDR3: CASRPTGGAEAFF
J: TRBJ2-7; size: .; V: TRBV11-2; length: 15; D: TRBD2; DNA: TGTGCCAGCAGCTTATCCGGGGGAGGGGCCTACGAGCAGTACTTC; CDR3: CASSLSGGGAYEQYF
J: TRBJ2-1; size: .; V: TRBV6-6; length: 15; D: .; DNA: TGTGCCAGCAGTTACGACAGGCCCTCCTACAATGAGCAGTTCTTC; CDR3: CASSYDRPSYNEQFF
J: TRBJ2-7; size: .; V: TRBV19; length: 14; D: TRBD1; DNA: TGTGCCAGTAGTATGGGACAGGGGGCTGGGGAGCAGTACTTC; CDR3: CASSMGQGAGEQYF
J: TRBJ1-5; size: .; V: TRBV23-1; length: 15; D: .; DNA: TGCGCCAGCAGTCAATCATATACGGGCCAACGGCCCCAGCATTTT; CDR3: CASSQSYTGQRPQHF
J: TRBJ1-6; size: once; V: TRBV6-1; length: 12; D: .; DNA: TGTGCCAGTCGAAGAGGGGTGAACACCCTCCACTTT; CDR3: CASRRGVNTLHF
J: TRBJ1-5; size: .; V: TRBV12-2; length: 18; D: .; DNA: TGTGCAAGTCGCTCAGATAAGGACAGGGCTTATAGCAATCAGCCCCAGCATTTT; CDR3: CASRSDKDRAYSNQPQHF
J: TRBJ1-5; size: .; V: TRBV5-1; length: 14; D: TRBD1; DNA: TGCGCCAGCAGTTCAGGACAGGGCGGTCAGCCCCAGCATTTT; CDR3: CASSSGQGGQPQHF
J: TRBJ1-3; size: .; V: TRBV7-9; length: 14; D: .; DNA: TGTGCCAGCAGCTTAGCGGCGTCTGGAAACACCATATATTTT; CDR3: CASSLAASGNTIYF
J: TRBJ2-3; size: .; V: TRBV6-5; length: 14; D: TRBD1; DNA: TGTGCCAGCAGACAGGGGTGGGGCACAGATACGCAGTATTTT; CDR3: CASRQGWGTDTQYF